This T cell receptor (beta chain) was captured in a study of shared clonotypes between healthy human individuals. Overall study results and limits: For naive CD4 cells, around 5% of clonotypes were shared across a few donors.

There were only Caucasian adults among the donors, and all lived in Nashville, Tennessee. Using immunoSEQ multiplex PCR, the repertoire was profiled, and TCRdb retains in-frame clones only, with some absent. The sample includes about 2.4 million clones, approximately 94% of them seen just once. As concerns this clone: Its target is not known.

Specimen: naive CD4+ T cells from PBMCs. Subset here: CD45RA+ positively selected. The receptor was isolated from a man aged 18 to 30 in good health. Some clones in this sample may be carry-over from other donors' samples.

The CDR3 sequence is CASTSGGPRNTEAFF. The CDR3 region has the DNA TGTGCCAGCACCAGCGGGGGGCCACGGAACACTGAAGCTTTCTTT. V gene TRBV4-2 combines with J gene TRBJ1-1; TRBD1 might be the D (6 bases). V lost 7 bases, J lost 1 base, and 16 bases lay in between. This CDR3 contains 15 residues. Germline-derived CDR1 and CDR2 are LGHNA and YNFKEQ.